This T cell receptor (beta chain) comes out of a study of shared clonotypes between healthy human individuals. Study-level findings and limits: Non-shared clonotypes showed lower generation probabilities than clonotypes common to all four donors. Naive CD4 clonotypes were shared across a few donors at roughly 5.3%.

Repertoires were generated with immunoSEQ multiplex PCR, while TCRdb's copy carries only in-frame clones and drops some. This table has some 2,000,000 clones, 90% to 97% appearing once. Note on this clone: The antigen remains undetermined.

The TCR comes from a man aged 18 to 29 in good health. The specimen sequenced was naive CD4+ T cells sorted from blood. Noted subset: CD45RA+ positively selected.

The CDR3 spells CASSVASGGQSSQETQYF. CDR3 coding DNA: TGTGCCAGCAGCGTCGCTAGCGGGGGGCAAAGCTCTCAAGAGACCCAGTACTTC. This sequence joins TRBV9 and TRBJ2-5, with TRBD2 identical over 11 bases. J was trimmed by 2 bases and V by 2 bases; bases with no gene match: 11. Per germline, CDR1 SGDLS and CDR2 YYNGEE. This CDR3 is 18 amino acids long. Drawing the rest from reference TRBV9 and TRBJ2-5, the complete variable domain is DSGVTQTPKHLITATGQRVTLRCSPRSGDLSVYWYQQSLDQGLQFLIQYYNGEERAKGNILERFSAQQFPDLHSELNLSSLELGDSALYFCASSVASGGQSSQETQYFGPGTRLLVL.